This T cell receptor (beta chain) originates from a study of blood T cell repertoires in COVID-19. Whole-study context: Samples representing acute and convalescent COVID-19 were sourced from the United States, Italy and Spain.

TCRdb's table, derived via immunoSEQ multiplex PCR, lists solely in-frame clones and lacks some. This sample has 40,000 to 65,000 clones, with 86% found just once. Input material: peripheral blood. The clonotype was recovered from a man aged 80 or over with acute or convalescent COVID-19.

The CDR3 DNA is TGTGCCAGTAGTTCCCAGGGAGGGAGCGGCAATCAGCCCCAGCATTTT. It yields the protein CASSSQGGSGNQPQHF. This rearrangement joins TRBV19 to TRBJ1-5; D may be TRBD1 (5 bases). This CDR3 spans 16 amino acids. Trimming removed 5 bases at V and 2 bases at J, with 16 bases between. Germline lookup yields CDR1 LNHDA and CDR2 SQIVND (reference sequence).